Sequencing of this T cell receptor beta chain was carried out in a study of T cell changes during pregnancy in multiple sclerosis. Germline values: CDR1 SEHNR, CDR2 FQNEAQ (reference sequence). J was trimmed by 4 bases and V by 5 bases; bases with no gene match: 12. This CDR3 has 16 amino acids. Data came from immunoSEQ multiplex PCR; TCRdb stores just in-frame clones and leaves some out. The repertoire holds tens of thousands of clones, approximately 90% seen once, with 1% to 1.5% in the top ten. The clonotype comes from a female donor with multiple sclerosis, enrolled in a pregnancy study. The specimen comprised peripheral blood, sampled in the second trimester of pregnancy. This chain uses TRBV7-9 with TRBJ1-1, with 8 bases matching TRBD1. The CDR3 nucleotides are TGTGCCAGCAGCCGGACAGGGAAAAAGGGCGGCACTGAAGCTTTCTTT. Its protein product is CASSRTGKKGGTEAFF.